Described below is a single T cell receptor beta chain sequence and its context. The data originate from a study of CD8 T cells in Susac syndrome. CDR1 and CDR2 (germline): MDHEN, SYDVKM. CDR3 length equals 16 residues. V shed 4 bases, J shed 3 bases, and the junction held 7 bases outside the gene matches. Random hexamers primed reverse transcription of roughly 0.5 to 1 ug RNA. TCRdb processed the immunoSEQ multiplex PCR reads anew with MiXCR; each CDR3 protein has one entry. The data show around 170,000 distinct CDR3 sequences, roughly 94% seen once. The TCR comes from a human donor in good health. This sequence joins TRBV28 and TRBJ1-2, with 11 bases aligning to TRBD1. Sequences were obtained from CD4+ T cells from PBMCs. The CDR3 here is CASSSGQGAGDYGYTF. DNA of the CDR3: TGTGCCAGCAGTTCTGGACAGGGGGCTGGTGACTATGGCTACACCTTC.